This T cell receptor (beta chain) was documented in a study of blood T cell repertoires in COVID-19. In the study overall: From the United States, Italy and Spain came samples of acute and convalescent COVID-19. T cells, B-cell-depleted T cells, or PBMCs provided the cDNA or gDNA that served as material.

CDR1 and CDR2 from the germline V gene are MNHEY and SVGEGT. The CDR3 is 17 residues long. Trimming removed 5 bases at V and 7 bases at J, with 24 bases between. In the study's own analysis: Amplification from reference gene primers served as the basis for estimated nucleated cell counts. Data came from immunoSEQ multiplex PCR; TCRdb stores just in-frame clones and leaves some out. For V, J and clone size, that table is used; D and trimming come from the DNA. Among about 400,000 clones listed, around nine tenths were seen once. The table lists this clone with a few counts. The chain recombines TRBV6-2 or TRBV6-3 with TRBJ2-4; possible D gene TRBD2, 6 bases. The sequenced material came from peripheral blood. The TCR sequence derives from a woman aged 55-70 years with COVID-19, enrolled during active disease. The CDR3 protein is CASSLRDSGGMGNIQYF. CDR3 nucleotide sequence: TGTGCCAGCAGTCTCCGGGACTCCGGCGGGATGGGGAACATTCAGTACTTC.